These 10 T cell receptor beta chains came from one sample sequenced in a study of shared clonotypes between healthy human individuals. Profiling relied on immunoSEQ multiplex PCR, and the TCRdb table lists in-frame clones only, not all of them. This sample has about 2.5 million clones, with around 90% found just once. The sequencing sample was made of naive CD4+ T cells from PBMCs. Subset defined: CD45RA+ positively selected. These receptors originate from a man younger than 35 in good health. Some clones in this sample may be carry-over from other donors' samples.

The CDR3 here is CASSQGIFTDTQYF. The CDR3 nucleotides are TGTGCCAGTTCTCAGGGTATCTTCACAGATACGCAGTATTTT. The gene calls are TRBV27 and TRBJ2-3, with a tentative D call TRBD1 (5 bases). V lost 9 bases and J 2 bases, leaving 15 bases between the germline ends. The CDR3 sequence is 14 residues long. CDR1 is MNHEY and CDR2 is SMNVEV in the germline V gene (reference sequence).

In this sample, this clone turned up once. This chain joins TRBV14 and TRBJ1-1; 11 nucleotides align to TRBD1. The CDR3 has 14 amino acids. Germline V gives CDR1 SGHDN, CDR2 FVKESK. V was clipped by 0 bases and J by 11 bases; unmatched bases: 5. CDR3 region: CASSQDKDRGHAFF. In nucleotides, the CDR3 is TGTGCCAGCAGCCAAGATAAGGACAGGGGGCACGCTTTCTTT.

The V gene is TRBV2, the J gene TRBJ1-3; D is perhaps TRBD1 (6 bases). V lost 2 bases and J 11 bases, leaving 19 bases between the germline ends. Germline V CDR1 and CDR2: SNHLY, FYNNEI. There are 15 residues in the CDR3. The CDR3 DNA reads as TGTGCCAGCAGTGAACAGGGGAAAGATTTTAGCTCCATATATTTT. It is translated as CASSEQGKDFSSIYF.

For this clone: The identical CDR3 is also encoded by other nucleotide sequences in the sample. The chain links TRBV9 to TRBJ1-5; TRBD1 might be the D (5 bases). V lost 0 bases and J lost 7, with 11 bases in between. The germline V gene has CDR1 SGDLS and CDR2 YYNGEE. The CDR3 sequence is 14 residues long. As DNA, the CDR3 is TGTGCCAGCAGCGTAGATCAGGGCGGACAGCCCCAGCATTTT. This sequence encodes CASSVDQGGQPQHF.

Points on this clone: This CDR3 is also generated by other DNA sequences in the sample. The gene calls are TRBV9 and TRBJ1-1, with D unclear. Germline CDR1 SGDLS, CDR2 YYNGEE. The CDR3 runs to 14 residues. V lost 0 bases, J lost 1 base, and 7 bases lay in between. DNA for the CDR3: TGTGCCAGCAGCGTAGCGACGGCGAACACTGAAGCTTTCTTT. Protein product: CASSVATANTEAFF.

This clone was counted once. J is TRBJ1-1 and V is TRBV5-6, with D perhaps matching TRBD1 (6 bases). Trimming stripped 2 bases from V and 10 bases from J, with 12 bases between. Germline CDR1 reads SGHDT; CDR2 reads YYEEEE. The CDR3 consists of 12 residues. The CDR3 loop is CASSFTGLAAFF. As DNA, the CDR3 is TGTGCCAGCAGCTTTACAGGGTTAGCAGCTTTCTTT.

Only one count was recorded for this clone. The rearrangement uses TRBV5-1 and TRBJ2-1; 8 bases line up with TRBD2. Looked up from germline, CDR1 is SGHRS and CDR2 is YFSETQ. The CDR3 is 15 residues long. V gave up 3 bases and J gave up 4 bases; unmatched junction bases: 6. The CDR3, as DNA: TGCGCCAGCAGCTCCCCGGGGGGGTCGTACAATGAGCAGTTCTTC. This encodes CASSSPGGSYNEQFF.

This chain uses TRBV7-9 with TRBJ2-6, with D maybe TRBD1 (6 bases). Germline assignment: CDR1 SEHNR and CDR2 FQNEAQ (reference sequence). V was clipped by 5 bases and J by 1 base, with 21 bases between them. The CDR3 loop spans 19 amino acids. The CDR3 reads CASSPKPGQGESGANVLTF. The CDR3 bases are TGTGCCAGCAGCCCTAAACCGGGACAAGGAGAATCTGGGGCCAACGTCCTGACTTTC.

J is TRBJ1-2 and V is TRBV30; no firm D call. Germline V lookup: CDR1 GTSNPN, CDR2 SVGIG (reference sequence). CDR3 length equals 13 residues. V lost 0 bases to trimming and J lost 8 bases, with 13 bases between them. The CDR3 DNA reads as TGTGCCTGGAGTGTAGCGCCGCAAGGAGGCTACACCTTC. Translated, it gives CAWSVAPQGGYTF. Full variable domain (outside the CDR3, taken from reference TRBV30 and TRBJ1-2): SQTIHQWPATLVQPVGSPLSLECTVEGTSNPNLYWYRQAAGRGLQLLFYSVGIGQISSEVPQNLSASRPQDRQFILSSKKLLLSDSGFYLCAWSVAPQGGYTFGSGTRLTVV.

About this clone itself: In the same sample, other DNA sequences code for this CDR3. V usage is TRBV7-3 and J usage is TRBJ2-2, with no clear D. V lost 5 bases to trimming and J lost 4 bases, with 5 bases between them. The CDR3 sequence is 12 residues long. The germline gives CDR1 SGHTA, CDR2 FQGTGA. CDR3 residues: CASSPPTGELFF. CDR3 nucleotides: TGTGCCAGCAGCCCGCCCACCGGGGAGCTGTTTTTT.